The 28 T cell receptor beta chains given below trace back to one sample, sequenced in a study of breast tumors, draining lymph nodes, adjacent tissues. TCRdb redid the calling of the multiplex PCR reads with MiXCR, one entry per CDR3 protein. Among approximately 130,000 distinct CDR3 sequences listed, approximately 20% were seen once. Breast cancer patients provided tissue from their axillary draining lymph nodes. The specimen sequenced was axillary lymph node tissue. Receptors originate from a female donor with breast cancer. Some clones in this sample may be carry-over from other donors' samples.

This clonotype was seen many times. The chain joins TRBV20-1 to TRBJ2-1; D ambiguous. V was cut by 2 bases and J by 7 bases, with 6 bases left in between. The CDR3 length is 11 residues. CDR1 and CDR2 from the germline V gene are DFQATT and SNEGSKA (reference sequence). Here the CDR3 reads CSARSGNEQFF. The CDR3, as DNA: TGCAGTGCTAGATCTGGGAATGAGCAGTTCTTC.

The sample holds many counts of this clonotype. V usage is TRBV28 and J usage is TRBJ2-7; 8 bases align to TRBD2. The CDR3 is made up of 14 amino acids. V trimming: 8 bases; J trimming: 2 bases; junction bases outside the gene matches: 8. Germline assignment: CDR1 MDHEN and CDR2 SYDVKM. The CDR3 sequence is CASLPAGGAYEQYF. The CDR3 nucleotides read TGTGCCAGCCTACCTGCGGGAGGTGCCTACGAGCAGTACTTC. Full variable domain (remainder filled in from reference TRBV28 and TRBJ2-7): DVKVTQSSRYLVKRTGEKVFLECVQDMDHENMFWYRQDPGLGLRLIYFSYDVKMKEKGDIPEGYSVSREKKERFSLILESASTNQTSMYLCASLPAGGAYEQYFGPGTRLTVT.

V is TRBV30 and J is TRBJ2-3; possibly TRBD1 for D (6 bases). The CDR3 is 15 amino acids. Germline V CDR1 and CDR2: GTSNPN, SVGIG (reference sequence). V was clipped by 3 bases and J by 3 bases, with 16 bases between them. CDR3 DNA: TGTGCCTGGAGCACAGGGCTAAAGGGAACAGATACGCAGTATTTT. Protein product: CAWSTGLKGTDTQYF. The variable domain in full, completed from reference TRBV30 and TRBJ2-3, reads SQTIHQWPATLVQPVGSPLSLECTVEGTSNPNLYWYRQAAGRGLQLLFYSVGIGQISSEVPQNLSASRPQDRQFILSSKKLLLSDSGFYLCAWSTGLKGTDTQYFGPGTRLTVL.

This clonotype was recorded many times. This chain's CDR3 is CSASFGTGSITGELFF. CDR3 DNA: TGCAGTGCTTCCTTCGGGACAGGGTCGATCACCGGGGAGCTGTTTTTT. The chain is built from TRBV20-1 and TRBJ2-2; 9 bases map to TRBD1. CDR1 DFQATT and CDR2 SNEGSKA come from the germline V gene (reference sequence). Trimming at V came to 5 bases and at J to 4 bases, leaving 11 bases not matched to a gene. The CDR3 runs 16 residues.

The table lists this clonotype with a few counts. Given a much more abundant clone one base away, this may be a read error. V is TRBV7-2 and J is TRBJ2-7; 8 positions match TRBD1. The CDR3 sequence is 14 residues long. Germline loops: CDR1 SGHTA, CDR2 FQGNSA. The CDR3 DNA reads TGTGCCAGCAGCTCCAGGGGGCACTCCTACGAGCAGCACTTC. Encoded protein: CASSSRGHSYEQHF.

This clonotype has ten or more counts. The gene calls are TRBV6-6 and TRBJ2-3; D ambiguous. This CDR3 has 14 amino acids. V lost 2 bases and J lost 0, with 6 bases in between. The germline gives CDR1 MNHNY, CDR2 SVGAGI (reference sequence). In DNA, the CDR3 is TGTGCCAGCAGTTACGGTCCTAGCACAGATACGCAGTATTTT. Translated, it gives CASSYGPSTDTQYF.

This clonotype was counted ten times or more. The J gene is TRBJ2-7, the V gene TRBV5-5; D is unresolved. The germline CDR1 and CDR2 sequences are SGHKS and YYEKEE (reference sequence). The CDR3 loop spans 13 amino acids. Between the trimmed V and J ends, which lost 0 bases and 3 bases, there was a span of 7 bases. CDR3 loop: CASSLGRYYEQYF. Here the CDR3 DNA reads TGTGCCAGCAGCTTGGGTCGATACTACGAGCAGTACTTC.

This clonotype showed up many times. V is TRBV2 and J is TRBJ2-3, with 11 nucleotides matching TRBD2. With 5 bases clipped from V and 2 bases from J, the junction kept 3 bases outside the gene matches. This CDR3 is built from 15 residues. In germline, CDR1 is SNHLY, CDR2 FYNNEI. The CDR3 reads CASSKGLAATDTQYF. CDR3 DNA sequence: TGTGCCAGCAGTAAGGGACTAGCGGCCACAGATACGCAGTATTTT.

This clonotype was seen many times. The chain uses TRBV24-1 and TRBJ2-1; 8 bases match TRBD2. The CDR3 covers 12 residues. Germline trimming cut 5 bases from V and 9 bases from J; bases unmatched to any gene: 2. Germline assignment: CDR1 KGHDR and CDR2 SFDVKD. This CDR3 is CATSATSAEQFF. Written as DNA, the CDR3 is TGTGCCACCAGTGCGACTAGCGCTGAGCAGTTCTTC.

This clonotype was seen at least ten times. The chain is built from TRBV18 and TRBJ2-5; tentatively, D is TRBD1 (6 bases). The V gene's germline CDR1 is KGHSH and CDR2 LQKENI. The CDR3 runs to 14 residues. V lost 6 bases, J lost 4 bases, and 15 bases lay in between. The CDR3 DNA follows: TGTGCCAGCTCGTATCTAACAGGGTCAGAGACCCAGTACTTC. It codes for CASSYLTGSETQYF.

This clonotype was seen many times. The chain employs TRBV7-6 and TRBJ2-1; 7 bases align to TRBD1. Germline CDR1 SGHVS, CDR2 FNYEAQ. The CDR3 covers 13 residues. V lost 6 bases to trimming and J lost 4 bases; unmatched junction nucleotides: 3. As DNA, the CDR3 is TGTGCCAGCAGACAGGGGCCATACAATGAGCAGTTCTTC. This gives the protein CASRQGPYNEQFF.

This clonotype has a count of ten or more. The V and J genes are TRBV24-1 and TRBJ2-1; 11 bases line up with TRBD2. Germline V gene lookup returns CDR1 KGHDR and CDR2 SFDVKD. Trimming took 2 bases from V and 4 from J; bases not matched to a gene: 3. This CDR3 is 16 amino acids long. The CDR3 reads CATSDSGTSGYNEQFF. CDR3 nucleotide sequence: TGTGCCACCAGTGATTCCGGGACTAGCGGTTACAATGAGCAGTTCTTC.

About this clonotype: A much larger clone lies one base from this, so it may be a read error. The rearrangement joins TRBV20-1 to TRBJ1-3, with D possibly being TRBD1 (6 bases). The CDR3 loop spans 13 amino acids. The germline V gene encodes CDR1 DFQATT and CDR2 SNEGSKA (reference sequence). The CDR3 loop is CSARYRAGNTTYF. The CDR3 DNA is TGCAGTGCTAGGTACAGGGCTGGAAACACCACATATTTT.

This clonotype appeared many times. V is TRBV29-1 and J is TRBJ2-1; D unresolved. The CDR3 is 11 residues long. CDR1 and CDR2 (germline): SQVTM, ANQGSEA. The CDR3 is CSGTASNEQFF. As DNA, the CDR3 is TGCAGTGGAACTGCTAGTAATGAGCAGTTCTTC.

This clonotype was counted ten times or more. CDR3 bases: TGTGCCAGCAGTCCCTCGGGGGGACAGACCTACAATGAGCAGTTCTTC. It codes for CASSPSGGQTYNEQFF. The J gene is TRBJ2-1, the V gene TRBV12-3 or TRBV12-4; perhaps D is TRBD1 or TRBD2 (7 bases each). V was trimmed by 5 bases and J by 2 bases, leaving 16 bases between them. This CDR3 has 16 residues.

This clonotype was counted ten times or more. The CDR3 bases are TGTGCCAGCAGTGATAAGGAGGGAGGTGGTGAGCAGTACTTC. It is translated as CASSDKEGGGEQYF. The chain combines TRBV2 with TRBJ2-7; maybe TRBD2 (6 bases). Trimming cost V 3 bases and J 7 bases, with 16 bases left between them. Germline CDR1 reads SNHLY; CDR2 reads FYNNEI. This CDR3 region has 14 residues. Together with reference TRBV2 and TRBJ2-7, the CDR3 gives the full variable domain: EPEVTQTPSHQVTQMGQEVILRCVPISNHLYFYWYRQILGQKVEFLVSFYNNEISEKSEIFDDQFSVERPDGSNFTLKIRSTKLEDSAMYFCASSDKEGGGEQYFGPGTRLTVT.

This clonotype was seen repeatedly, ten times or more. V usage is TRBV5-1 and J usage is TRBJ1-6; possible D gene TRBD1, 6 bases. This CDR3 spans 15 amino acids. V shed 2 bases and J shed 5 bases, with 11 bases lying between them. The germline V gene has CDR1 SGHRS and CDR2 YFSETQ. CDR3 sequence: CASSFGPGDNSPLHF. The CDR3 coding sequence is TGCGCCAGCAGCTTCGGTCCAGGGGATAATTCACCCCTCCACTTT.

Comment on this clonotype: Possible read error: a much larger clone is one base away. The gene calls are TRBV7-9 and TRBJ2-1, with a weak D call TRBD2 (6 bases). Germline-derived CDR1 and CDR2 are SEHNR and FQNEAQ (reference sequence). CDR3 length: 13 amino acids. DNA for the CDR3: TGTGCCGGCAGCCGCAGACTAGAACCGCAGCAGTTCTTC. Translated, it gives CAGSRRLEPQQFF.

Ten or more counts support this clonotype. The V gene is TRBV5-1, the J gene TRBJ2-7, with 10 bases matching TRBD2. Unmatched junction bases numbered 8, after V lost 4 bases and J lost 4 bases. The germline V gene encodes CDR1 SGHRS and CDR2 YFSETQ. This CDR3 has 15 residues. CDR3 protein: CASSGQAGGPYEQYF. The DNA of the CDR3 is TGCGCCAGCAGCGGCCAAGCGGGAGGGCCTTACGAGCAGTACTTC.

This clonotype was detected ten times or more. The CDR3 nucleotides read TGTGCCAGCAGTCCGGGACTAGCCGTTGTCCACGAGCAGTACTTC. Its protein is CASSPGLAVVHEQYF. The rearrangement uses TRBV27 and TRBJ2-7; TRBD2 matches 9 bases. CDR1 MNHEY and CDR2 SMNVEV come from the germline V gene (reference sequence). The trim removed 5 bases at V and 5 bases at J, leaving 10 bases unmatched. The CDR3 covers 15 residues.

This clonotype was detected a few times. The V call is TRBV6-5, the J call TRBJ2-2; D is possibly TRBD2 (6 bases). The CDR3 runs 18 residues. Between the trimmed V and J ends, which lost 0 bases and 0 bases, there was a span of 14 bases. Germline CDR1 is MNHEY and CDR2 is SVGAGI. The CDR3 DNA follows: TGTGCCAGCAGTTACTCGCTTCCTAGCGAATCGAACACCGGGGAGCTGTTTTTT. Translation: CASSYSLPSESNTGELFF.

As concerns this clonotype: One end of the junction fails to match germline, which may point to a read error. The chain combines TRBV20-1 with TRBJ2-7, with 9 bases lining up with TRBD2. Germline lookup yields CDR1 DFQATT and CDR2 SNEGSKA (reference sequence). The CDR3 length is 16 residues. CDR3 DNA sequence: TGCAGTGCTATAATTTATGGACCAGCGGGAGGTAACGAGCAGTGCTTC. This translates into CSAIIYGPAGGNEQCF.

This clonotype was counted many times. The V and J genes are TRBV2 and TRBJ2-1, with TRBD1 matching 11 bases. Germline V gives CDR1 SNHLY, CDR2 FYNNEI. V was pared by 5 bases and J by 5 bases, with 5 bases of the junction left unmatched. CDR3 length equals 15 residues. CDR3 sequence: CASSRTGGRHNEQFF. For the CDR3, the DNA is TGTGCCAGCAGTCGGACAGGGGGCCGGCACAATGAGCAGTTCTTC.

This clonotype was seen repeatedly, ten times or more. The CDR3 loop reads CASSPGQGAGNTIYF. CDR3 sequence (DNA): TGTGCCAGCAGCCCGGGACAGGGGGCTGGAAACACCATATATTTT. The rearrangement joins TRBV5-4 to TRBJ1-3, with TRBD1 identical over 11 bases. The CDR3 spans 15 residues. Germline CDR1 is SGHNT and CDR2 is YYREEE (reference sequence). With 4 bases clipped from V and 2 bases from J, the junction kept 2 bases outside the gene matches.

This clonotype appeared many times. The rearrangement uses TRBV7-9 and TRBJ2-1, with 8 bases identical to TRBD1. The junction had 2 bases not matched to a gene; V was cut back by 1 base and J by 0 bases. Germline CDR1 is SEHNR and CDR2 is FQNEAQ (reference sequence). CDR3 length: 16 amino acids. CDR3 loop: CASSLVDRGSYNEQFF. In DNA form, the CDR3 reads TGTGCCAGCAGCTTAGTCGACAGGGGCTCCTACAATGAGCAGTTCTTC.

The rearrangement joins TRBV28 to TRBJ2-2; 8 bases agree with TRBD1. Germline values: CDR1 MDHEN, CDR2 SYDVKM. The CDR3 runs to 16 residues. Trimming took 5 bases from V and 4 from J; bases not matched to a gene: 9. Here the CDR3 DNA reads TGTGCCAGCAGTCCGGCCGGGACAGGAAGCACCGGGGAGCTGTTTTTT. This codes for CASSPAGTGSTGELFF.

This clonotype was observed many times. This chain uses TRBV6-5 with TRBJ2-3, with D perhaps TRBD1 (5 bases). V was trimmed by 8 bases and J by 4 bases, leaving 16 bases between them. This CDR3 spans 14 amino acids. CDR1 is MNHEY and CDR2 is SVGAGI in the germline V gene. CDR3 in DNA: TGTGCCAGCTCCCCCCCCAGGGCGGCAGATACGCAGTATTTT. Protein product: CASSPPRAADTQYF.

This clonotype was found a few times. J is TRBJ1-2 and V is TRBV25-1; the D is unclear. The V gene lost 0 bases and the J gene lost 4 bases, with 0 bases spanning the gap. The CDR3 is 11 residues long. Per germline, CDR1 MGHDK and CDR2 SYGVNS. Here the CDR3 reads CASSEYYGYTF. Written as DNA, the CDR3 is TGTGCCAGCAGTGAATACTATGGCTACACCTTC.